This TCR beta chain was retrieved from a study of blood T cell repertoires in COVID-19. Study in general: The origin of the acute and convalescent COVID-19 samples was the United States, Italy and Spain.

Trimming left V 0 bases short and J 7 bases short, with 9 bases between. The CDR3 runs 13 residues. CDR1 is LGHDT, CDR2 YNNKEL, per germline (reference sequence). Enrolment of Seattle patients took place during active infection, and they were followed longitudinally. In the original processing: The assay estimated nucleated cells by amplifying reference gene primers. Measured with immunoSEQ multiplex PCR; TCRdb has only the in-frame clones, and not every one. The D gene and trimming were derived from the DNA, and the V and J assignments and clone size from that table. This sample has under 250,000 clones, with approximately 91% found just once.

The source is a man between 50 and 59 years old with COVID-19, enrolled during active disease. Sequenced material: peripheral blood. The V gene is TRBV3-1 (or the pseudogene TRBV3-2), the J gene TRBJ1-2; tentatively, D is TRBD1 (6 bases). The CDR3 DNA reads TGTGCCAGCAGCCAAGAGGACAGAGGTGGCTACACCTTC. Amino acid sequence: CASSQEDRGGYTF.